The present T cell receptor (beta chain) was sequenced within a study of identical twins. Template switching added a universal primer site; cDNA carried unique molecular identifiers. MiXCR, applied by TCRdb to the 5' RACE reads, yields one record per CDR3 protein. The sample holds roughly 690,000 distinct CDR3 sequences; over 5% are singletons and the top ten take 1.5% to 2%. General observations from the study: Excess sharing by twins proved weaker in beta out-of-frame sequences. Analyses of zero insertions could be partly confounded by invariant MAIT and iNKT cells. Out-of-frame alpha sequences common to twins exhibited an excess of low generation probability.

This clonotype was recorded many times. The antigen is unknown. Germline-derived CDR1 and CDR2 are DFQATT and SNEGSKA (reference sequence). The CDR3 totals 12 residues. The ends were cut back, 3 bases at V and 6 bases at J, with 9 bases in the middle. Sequenced sample: naive T cells sorted from blood. The source is a man between 18 and 29 years old in good health. The chain is built from TRBV20-1 and TRBJ2-1; tentatively, D is TRBD2 (5 bases). CDR3 in amino acids: CSARRAGNEQFF. The CDR3 DNA reads as TGCAGTGCTAGGCGGGCCGGCAATGAGCAGTTCTTC.